This T cell receptor beta chain was captured in a study of blood T cell repertoires in COVID-19 (TCRdb year 2020). As for the study more broadly: Samples from collaborators originated in the United States, Italy and Spain and spanned both the acute and convalescent phases of COVID-19. Samples came from the ongoing ImmuneRACE study (first 160 participants) plus 1,254 subjects from 6 global collaborators. Where HLA class I and class II types were available, the types were taken from metadata supplied by the sample provider, not from assay-based typing. A freely available public database, intended as a resource for researchers studying the immune response to SARS-CoV-2, is where the repertoires were released. The prospective study material was composed of cDNA or gDNA derived from T cells, B-cell-depleted T cells, or PBMCs. A de-identified subject ID, COVID-19 status, age in years and sex were almost always included in the sample metadata. The dataset comprised deeply sampled blood TCRbeta repertoires from subjects exposed to, actively infected with, or recovered from COVID-19. Overall study outcomes, separate from this receptor: How much clinical and demographic metadata was included differed by source and by participant, and the metadata was provided uncurated.

The CDR3 runs 13 amino acids, cysteine and phenylalanine included. The only DNA kept is the CDR3, 39 bases in frame from the first base. V is shortened by 0 bases, J by 6 bases, and the region joining them spans 9 bases. CDR1 and CDR2 are read off the germline V gene as SGHRS and YFSETQ. Note on this clone: No cognate antigen has been identified for it. One base away there is no much larger clone; base qualities are not given.

The immunoSEQ Assay, a bias-controlled multiplex PCR, was used to amplify TCRbeta CDR3 regions from genomic DNA. The paper's data handling went like this. The number of nucleated cells in each sample was estimated from the amplification of reference gene primers within the assay. To quantify the absolute abundance of each unique TCRbeta CDR3 rearrangement, sequence reads were collapsed and filtered. Productive Simpson clonality was computed per sample as the square root of Simpson's diversity index over productive rearrangements. Sourced from immuneACCESS, this table was stored by TCRdb with only in-frame sequences that have V and J called. A share of the clones is absent; for the studies checked, an unresolved V gene accounts for under half, and the remainder has no known explanation. That table is the source of V, J and clone size, and D and trimming were worked out from the DNA. The sample records 170,000 or so clones, more than 75% of which are singletons. The ten largest clones represent 7% to 8% of the sample.

Participants in the prospective study were enrolled through a virtual design, were aged roughly 18 to 100 years, and lived in about 25 United States geographic areas. In the prospective study, cohorts were assigned on the basis of participant-reported clinical history obtained from a screening survey and a study questionnaire. Recovered participants in ImmuneRACE Cohort 3 were defined by two consecutive negative NP/OP PCR tests, clearance by a healthcare professional, or resolution of symptoms. Mobile phlebotomists in the prospective study collected whole blood, serum and a nasopharyngeal or oropharyngeal swab from every participant. Prospective study participants could optionally give additional blood draws and questionnaires over an approximately two-month period. Before DNA extraction, blood samples from the prospective study were shipped at room temperature or frozen.

Recombination connected TRBV5-1 to TRBJ1-1; the D gene identity is not certain. The sequence was collected from a woman between 45 and 65 years old who had recovered from COVID-19. What was sequenced was PBMCs or T cells enriched from blood (not recorded which). This receptor has the CDR3 CASSLVGVPEAFF. The sequenced DNA: TGCGCCAGCAGCTTGGTCGGGGTCCCTGAAGCTTTCTTT.